The 27 T cell receptor beta chains presented below share a single source sample, sequenced in a study of graft-versus-host responses after intestinal transplantation. Data came from immunoSEQ multiplex PCR; TCRdb stores just in-frame clones and leaves some out. The sample includes about 88,000 clones, under 95% of them seen just once. Their antigens remain unidentified. The sample in question was unstimulated CD4+ T cells sorted from spleen or lymph node cells, obtained before transplant. The receptors were sampled from a human donor who was the organ donor for an intestinal transplant.

V gene TRBV7-8 combines with J gene TRBJ2-3, with TRBD2 identical over 7 bases. The germline CDR1 and CDR2 sequences are SGHVS and FQNEAQ. The CDR3 is 16 residues long. J gave up 1 base and V 1 base, and 5 bases lay outside the gene matches. The CDR3 region is CASSLVGLAGTDTQYF. The CDR3 DNA reads TGTGCCAGCAGCTTAGTTGGCCTAGCGGGCACAGATACGCAGTATTTT.

The gene calls are TRBV7-9 and TRBJ1-4, with a weak D call TRBD1 (5 bases). Looked up from germline, CDR1 is SEHNR and CDR2 is FQNEAQ (reference sequence). Trimming took off 2 bases at V and 3 bases at J, with 10 bases between the two ends. The CDR3 runs to 15 residues. CDR3 residues: CASSLQAGPNEKLFF. The DNA for the CDR3 is TGTGCCAGCAGCTTACAGGCAGGGCCTAATGAAAAACTGTTTTTT.

J is TRBJ2-3 and V is TRBV30, with 10 bases lining up with TRBD2. The CDR3 loop spans 15 amino acids. The V segment lost 1 base and the J segment 3 bases; nucleotides outside the gene matches: 4. Germline V CDR1 and CDR2: GTSNPN, SVGIG (reference sequence). The CDR3 loop is CAWSDSGLATDTQYF. The DNA of the CDR3 is TGTGCCTGGAGTGATTCGGGACTAGCGACAGATACGCAGTATTTT. The entire variable domain, with the rest obtained from reference TRBV30 and TRBJ2-3, is as follows: SQTIHQWPATLVQPVGSPLSLECTVEGTSNPNLYWYRQAAGRGLQLLFYSVGIGQISSEVPQNLSASRPQDRQFILSSKKLLLSDSGFYLCAWSDSGLATDTQYFGPGTRLTVL.

This chain connects TRBV7-9 to TRBJ1-2; a possible D gene is TRBD1 (6 bases). This CDR3 spans 13 amino acids. Trimming removed 4 bases from V and 6 bases from J, with 12 bases in between. From germline, CDR1 is SEHNR and CDR2 FQNEAQ (reference sequence). The CDR3 here is CASSSRRGNGYTF. The CDR3 DNA reads TGTGCCAGCAGCTCCCGCAGGGGTAATGGCTACACCTTC. The variable domain in full, completed from reference TRBV7-9 and TRBJ1-2, reads DTGVSQNPRHKITKRGQNVTFRCDPISEHNRLYWYRQTLGQGPEFLTYFQNEAQLEKSRLLSDRFSAERPKGSFSTLEIQRTEQGDSAMYLCASSSRRGNGYTFGSGTRLTVV.

The genes are TRBV27 and TRBJ1-3, with 10 bases that match TRBD1. The CDR3 covers 17 residues. In germline, CDR1 is MNHEY, CDR2 SMNVEV (reference sequence). Trimming cost V 5 bases and J 0 bases; bases outside gene matches: 7. The DNA for the CDR3 is TGTGCCAGCAGTATACGGACAGGGGGGGACTCTGGAAACACCATATATTTT. Its protein is CASSIRTGGDSGNTIYF.

This clone appeared a few times. The genes are TRBV5-4 and TRBJ2-7; 7 positions match TRBD1. The germline CDR1 and CDR2 sequences are SGHNT and YYREEE (reference sequence). Trimming took 4 bases from V and 0 from J; bases not matched to a gene: 4. This CDR3 has 14 amino acids. This CDR3 is CASSRDSSSYEQYF. The CDR3 coding sequence is TGTGCCAGCAGCCGGGACAGCAGCTCCTACGAGCAGTACTTC.

This clone has a single count. The V gene is TRBV7-8, the J gene TRBJ2-7, with 7 bases identical to TRBD1. The CDR3 sequence is 14 residues long. The V gene end was trimmed by 5 bases and the J gene end by 2 bases; junction bases not matched to a gene: 6. The germline V gene encodes CDR1 SGHVS and CDR2 FQNEAQ. The CDR3 reads CASSLTGPPYEQYF. The CDR3 nucleotides read TGTGCCAGCAGCCTGACAGGGCCACCCTACGAGCAGTACTTC.

The chain uses TRBV7-9 and TRBJ2-6; D call uncertain. CDR1 and CDR2 (germline): SEHNR, FQNEAQ (reference sequence). The CDR3 consists of 13 residues. V shed 5 bases and J shed 0 bases, with 2 bases lying between them. The CDR3 loop reads CASSHSGANVLTF. The CDR3 bases are TGTGCCAGCAGCCACTCTGGGGCCAACGTCCTGACTTTC.

The rearrangement uses TRBV28 and TRBJ1-2, with D possibly matching TRBD1 (6 bases). Germline loops: CDR1 MDHEN, CDR2 SYDVKM. V gave up 1 base and J gave up 8 bases, with 8 bases separating them. This CDR3 spans 12 amino acids. CDR3 sequence (DNA): TGTGCCAGCAGTTTATCTCAGGGGGGCTACACCTTC. Its translation: CASSLSQGGYTF.

For this clone: Germline is not matched at one junction end, which may reflect a read error. The rearrangement links TRBV19 to TRBJ1-4, with TRBD1 matching over 9 bases. This CDR3 is 15 amino acids long. From germline, CDR1 is LNHDA and CDR2 SQIVND (reference sequence). Written as DNA, the CDR3 is TGTGCCTGTAGCCCCCGGGACAGGGTGGTATCCGGACTGTTTTTT. This codes for CACSPRDRVVSGLFF.

The V gene is TRBV5-1, the J gene TRBJ2-2; a weak D match, TRBD2 (5 bases). The CDR3 loop spans 15 amino acids. V lost 0 bases to trimming and J lost 1 base, with 7 bases between them. Germline-derived CDR1 and CDR2 are SGHRS and YFSETQ. The CDR3 nucleotides are TGCGCCAGCAGCTTGGTGGGGAGGAACACCGGGGAGCTGTTTTTT. This encodes CASSLVGRNTGELFF.

This chain connects TRBV2 to TRBJ2-1, with 11 bases matching TRBD2. CDR1 is SNHLY and CDR2 is FYNNEI in the germline V gene. The CDR3 is made up of 16 amino acids. Trimming at V came to 7 bases and at J to 8 bases, leaving 13 bases not matched to a gene. The CDR3 nucleotides read TGTGCCAGCAATCGACTAGCGGGGACTATAAGGGATGAGCAGTTCTTC. Encoded protein: CASNRLAGTIRDEQFF.

The chain uses TRBV19 and TRBJ1-6; TRBD1 aligns across 8 bases. With V trimmed by 7 bases and J by 7 bases, 9 bases remained unmatched. CDR1 and CDR2 (germline): LNHDA, SQIVND (reference sequence). CDR3 length: 15 amino acids. The CDR3 sequence: CASTTGQGLNSPLHF. The CDR3 DNA reads as TGTGCCAGTACTACCGGACAGGGCTTAAATTCACCCCTCCACTTT.

The chain recombines TRBV7-6 with TRBJ2-3, with 9 bases matching TRBD2. CDR1 is SGHVS and CDR2 is FNYEAQ in the germline V gene. The length of the CDR3 is 15 residues. The trim removed 3 bases at V and 4 bases at J, leaving 5 bases unmatched. The CDR3 here is CASSLVAGVPDTQYF. CDR3 DNA sequence: TGTGCCAGCAGCTTGGTAGCGGGAGTCCCAGATACGCAGTATTTT.

The chain combines TRBV5-6 with TRBJ1-2, with a weak D call TRBD1 (6 bases). The length of the CDR3 is 15 residues. Germline values: CDR1 SGHDT, CDR2 YYEEEE. The V and J ends lost 4 bases and 2 bases respectively, with 15 bases between them. As DNA, the CDR3 is TGTGCCAGCAGCCGTGGACAGCTTTTAAACTATGGCTACACCTTC. Translated, it gives CASSRGQLLNYGYTF.

The V and J genes are TRBV27 and TRBJ2-1, with a weak D call TRBD2 (6 bases). Germline CDR1 and CDR2: MNHEY and SMNVEV (reference sequence). The CDR3 consists of 13 residues. V was trimmed by 4 bases and J by 10 bases, leaving 14 bases between them. The CDR3 loop reads CASSSPGEPEQFF. CDR3 bases: TGTGCCAGCAGTTCCCCGGGGGAACCGGAGCAGTTCTTC.

The chain joins TRBV2 to TRBJ2-7; D may be TRBD2 (5 bases). Trimming removed 6 bases at V and 2 bases at J, with 11 bases between. Germline CDR1 is SNHLY and CDR2 is FYNNEI. The CDR3 has 13 amino acids. CDR3 loop: CASSRDYPYEQYF. The CDR3 DNA is TGTGCCAGCAGCCGCGACTACCCCTACGAGCAGTACTTC.

The V call is TRBV11-2, the J call TRBJ2-2, with D perhaps TRBD1 (8 bases). In germline, CDR1 is SGHAT, CDR2 FQNNGV. The germline V and J ends were trimmed by 4 bases and 6 bases, with 21 bases remaining between them. CDR3 length equals 17 residues. The CDR3 loop is CASSWDRWERDAGELFF. In DNA, the CDR3 is TGTGCCAGCAGCTGGGACAGGTGGGAGCGGGACGCCGGGGAGCTGTTTTTT.

V gene TRBV12-5 combines with J gene TRBJ2-3; weak D call: TRBD2 (5 bases). Germline CDR1 reads LGHNT; CDR2 reads FRNRAP. The V end was cut by 3 bases, the J end by 1 base, with 8 bases between. The CDR3 has 14 amino acids. The CDR3 DNA follows: TGTGCTAGTGGTTTAGGTAGCGGCACAGATACGCAGTATTTT. Its protein is CASGLGSGTDTQYF.

The gene calls are TRBV4-2 and TRBJ2-5; the match to TRBD1 covers 7 bases. The CDR3 runs to 15 residues. V lost 4 bases to trimming and J lost 5 bases; unmatched junction nucleotides: 10. In germline, CDR1 is LGHNA, CDR2 YNFKEQ. DNA of the CDR3: TGTGCCAGCAGCCGGACGACAGGGTTCGGGGAGACCCAGTACTTC. Protein product: CASSRTTGFGETQYF.

The rearrangement links TRBV5-4 to TRBJ2-3; 8 nucleotides line up with TRBD2. The CDR3 runs to 15 residues. Germline CDR1 and CDR2: SGHNT and YYREEE (reference sequence). Unmatched junction bases numbered 3, after V lost 2 bases and J lost 1 base. CDR3 protein: CASSFSLAGTDTQYF. In nucleotides, the CDR3 is TGTGCCAGCAGCTTTTCACTAGCGGGCACAGATACGCAGTATTTT.

The rearrangement uses TRBV28 and TRBJ2-5, with 8 bases identical to TRBD1. The CDR3 is 15 residues long. The germline gives CDR1 MDHEN, CDR2 SYDVKM. With V trimmed by 0 bases and J by 5 bases, 5 bases remained unmatched. The CDR3 sequence is CASSLWAGGDETQYF. CDR3 nucleotide sequence: TGTGCCAGCAGTTTATGGGCAGGGGGCGACGAGACCCAGTACTTC.

This sequence joins TRBV9 and TRBJ2-1, with 13 bases aligning to TRBD2. The germline CDR1 and CDR2 sequences are SGDLS and YYNGEE. This CDR3 spans 15 amino acids. The V gene end was trimmed by 3 bases and the J gene end by 10 bases; junction bases not matched to a gene: 7. As DNA, the CDR3 is TGTGCCAGCAGCGCCGGGACTAGCGGGATTAAGGAGCAGTTCTTC. Its translation is CASSAGTSGIKEQFF.

The V call is TRBV28, the J call TRBJ2-5; the D gene is possibly TRBD2 (6 bases). Germline V lookup: CDR1 MDHEN, CDR2 SYDVKM. V was trimmed by 6 bases and J by 0 bases, leaving 20 bases between them. This CDR3 region has 17 residues. The CDR3 loop reads CASSPASAGRYQETQYF. CDR3 bases: TGTGCCAGCAGCCCTGCGTCGGCGGGGAGGTACCAAGAGACCCAGTACTTC.

This chain connects TRBV28 to TRBJ1-2, with 7 bases identical to TRBD1. Per the germline V gene, CDR1 is MDHEN and CDR2 is SYDVKM. The junction had 1 base not matched to a gene; V was cut back by 3 bases and J by 3 bases. This CDR3 has 13 residues. The chain's CDR3 is CASSFDRDYGYTF. DNA of the CDR3: TGTGCCAGCAGTTTCGACAGGGACTATGGCTACACCTTC.

This clone has just one count. CDR3 sequence (DNA): TGTGCCAGCAGCCCAGGACTAGCGGGGGGCGGTGAGCAGTTCTTC. It is translated as CASSPGLAGGGEQFF. This rearrangement joins TRBV9 to TRBJ2-1, with 14 nucleotides matching TRBD2. The J segment lost 9 bases and the V segment lost 4 bases, leaving 6 bases of the junction unmatched. CDR1 is SGDLS, CDR2 YYNGEE, per germline. This CDR3 spans 15 amino acids.

The J gene is TRBJ1-2, the V gene TRBV5-6; D may be TRBD1 (6 bases). CDR1 and CDR2 (germline): SGHDT, YYEEEE. V shed 0 bases and J shed 4 bases, with 13 bases lying between them. The CDR3 is made up of 15 amino acids. CDR3 sequence (DNA): TGTGCCAGCAGCTTGGCCAGGGGACAAATCTATGGCTACACCTTC. As protein: CASSLARGQIYGYTF.